This is a list of T cell receptor beta chains from one sample in a study of T-cell memory formation after mild COVID-19. TCRdb reprocessed the 5' RACE reads via MiXCR and lists one record per CDR3 protein. The sample comprises roughly 250,000 distinct CDR3 sequences, 16% of which are singletons, and under 25% rests with the top ten. Sequenced sample: PBMCs or a T cell subset sorted from them (not recorded which). The receptors come from a man between 18 and 29 years old who had mild COVID-19 (a few samples of this study predate the infection). Cell type and time point are not known. Each CDR3 is given without its conserved first and last residue. The D gene is left open where the match is weak.

V gene | D gene | CDR3 protein
TRBV7-2 | . | ASSSDSSRTNYGYT
TRBV10-3 | . | ATWIGPRGLDTQY
TRBV6-5 | TRBD1 | ASSWDRDGNSPLH
TRBV27 | TRBD2 | ASTDAGLAGDNEQF
TRBV5-1 | . | ASSRGTGTFRELF
TRBV12-3/TRBV12-4 | . | ASSSWDRGSPLH
TRBV7-3 | . | ASSPKIRDTQY
TRBV18 | . | ASSPWDSTGELF
TRBV7-3 | . | ASGQRVTNYGYT
TRBV3-1 | . | ATGLEYQETQY
TRBV5-5 | TRBD2 | ASSFSRGGLLQKTQY
TRBV20-1 | TRBD2 | SARLAGGYNEQF
TRBV7-9 | . | ASSNRNQPQH
TRBV6-2/TRBV6-3 | . | ASSYATEQY
TRBV9 | TRBD2 | ASSGTSGVHPAYEQY
TRBV5-1 | TRBD1 | ASSSGTGTWEQY
TRBV15 | TRBD2 | ATSRELAGVVVETQY
TRBV6-6 | . | ASSGDERWDTQY
TRBV7-9 | . | ASSFEGMRETQY
TRBV5-1 | TRBD2 | ASSLLPLAGGQNEQF
TRBV20-1 | TRBD1 | SARYSGTAYEQY
TRBV4-2 | . | ASSQEERAQQY
TRBV5-1 | . | ASSPLGGADTQY
TRBV5-5 | . | ASSPSGSGAGGYT